Presented here are 21 T cell receptor beta chains from one specimen sequenced in a study of OX40 agonist ivuxolimab in advanced cancers. Clones were sequenced by immunoSEQ multiplex PCR, and TCRdb holds only the in-frame ones, with some missing. The sample has over 55,000 clones, roughly 86% seen once. The sequencing used CD4+ or CD8+ T cells sorted from blood, collected in a trial of the OX40 agonist ivuxolimab. Receptors were obtained from an adult with an advanced solid tumor such as melanoma, head and neck, liver or kidney cancer.

The chain is built from TRBV6-6 and TRBJ2-2; D unclear. This CDR3 region has 14 residues. Trimming took off 6 bases at V and 7 bases at J, with 15 bases between the two ends. CDR1 and CDR2 (germline): MNHNY, SVGAGI (reference sequence). CDR3 amino acids: CASREQEASGELFF. CDR3 in DNA: TGTGCCAGCAGGGAGCAAGAGGCGAGCGGGGAGCTGTTTTTT.

This chain joins TRBV5-6 and TRBJ2-5; weak D call: TRBD2 (7 bases). The CDR3 extends over 13 amino acids. Germline-derived CDR1 and CDR2 are SGHDT and YYEEEE. The V gene lost 7 bases and the J gene lost 4 bases, with 14 bases spanning the gap. The CDR3 DNA is TGTGCCAGCGTCCGAGGGGGGGCAGAGACCCAGTACTTC. It specifies CASVRGGAETQYF.

The chain recombines TRBV20-1 with TRBJ1-2; D is unresolved. V lost 6 bases to trimming and J lost 4 bases, with 6 bases between them. CDR1 is DFQATT and CDR2 is SNEGSKA in the germline V gene (reference sequence). This CDR3 has 10 residues. The CDR3 coding sequence is TGCAGTGCCGTCCTCTATGGCTACACCTTC. This gives the protein CSAVLYGYTF.

This clone was found a few times. The CDR3 DNA reads as TGCGCCAGCAGCCAAGGGACTGGGCAGTACTTC. As protein: CASSQGTGQYF. The gene calls are TRBV4-3 and TRBJ2-7; D perhaps matches TRBD2 (5 bases). CDR1 and CDR2 from the germline V gene are LGHNA and YSLEER. The V and J ends lost 1 base and 9 bases respectively, with 7 bases between them. CDR3 size: 11 residues.

The chain is built from TRBV7-3 and TRBJ1-2; D call uncertain. The V gene's germline CDR1 is SGHTA and CDR2 FQGTGA. V was pared by 5 bases and J by 8 bases, with 15 bases between. The length of the CDR3 is 13 residues. The CDR3 region has the DNA TGTGCCAGCAGCCCCGAACAAGGGTTGGGCTACACCTTC. It translates to CASSPEQGLGYTF.

This chain joins TRBV5-4 and TRBJ1-2; 9 nucleotides match TRBD1. Per the germline V gene, CDR1 is SGHNT and CDR2 is YYREEE (reference sequence). Trimming removed 1 base from V and 5 bases from J; junction bases left unmatched: 6. This CDR3 has 15 residues. The CDR3 DNA follows: TGTGCCAGCAGCTTGACAGGGGGCGCAGGGTATGGCTACACCTTC. This sequence encodes CASSLTGGAGYGYTF.

This clone was detected once. The chain has TRBV14 and TRBJ1-2, with 7 bases matching TRBD1. This CDR3 spans 13 amino acids. J lost 3 bases, V lost 4 bases, and 2 bases had no gene match. In germline, CDR1 is SGHDN, CDR2 FVKESK. The CDR3 region has the DNA TGTGCCAGCAGCCGGGACAGCTACTATGGCTACACCTTC. It specifies CASSRDSYYGYTF.

The chain carries TRBV10-3 and TRBJ1-5, with D unclear. V shed 4 bases and J shed 1 base, with 14 bases lying between them. CDR3 length equals 16 residues. Germline CDR1 ENHRY, CDR2 SYGVKD. The CDR3 spells CAISVGTAGSNQPQHF. CDR3 sequence (DNA): TGTGCCATCAGTGTTGGTACCGCCGGGAGCAATCAGCCCCAGCATTTT.

The V call is TRBV7-6, the J call TRBJ1-6, with a weak D call TRBD1 (6 bases). The V end was cut by 5 bases, the J end by 5 bases, with 10 bases between. Germline V lookup: CDR1 SGHVS, CDR2 FNYEAQ. The CDR3 spans 14 residues. The CDR3 sequence: CASSRAGDNSPLHF. CDR3 coding DNA: TGTGCCAGCAGCCGCGCAGGGGATAATTCACCCCTCCACTTT.

The chain is built from TRBV20-1 and TRBJ1-2; 7 bases map to TRBD1. The CDR3 runs to 11 residues. V lost 3 bases to trimming and J lost 12 bases; unmatched junction nucleotides: 7. Germline V lookup: CDR1 DFQATT, CDR2 SNEGSKA (reference sequence). CDR3 in DNA: TGCAGTGCTAGGGAGACAGGGTGGAACACCTTC. Translated: CSARETGWNTF.

The rearrangement uses TRBV11-2 and TRBJ1-2, with D possibly matching TRBD1 (6 bases). V gave up 5 bases and J gave up 8 bases, with 18 bases separating them. Germline V gene lookup returns CDR1 SGHAT and CDR2 FQNNGV. The CDR3 covers 14 residues. In nucleotides, the CDR3 is TGTGCCAGCAGCCCAGGGGCCGAGCGGACCGGCTACACCTTC. It yields the protein CASSPGAERTGYTF.

The chain combines TRBV19 with TRBJ2-2; D unclear. The CDR3 is made up of 13 amino acids. V shed 6 bases and J shed 4 bases, with 9 bases lying between them. Germline CDR1 reads LNHDA; CDR2 reads SQIVND (reference sequence). The CDR3 spells CASRVPVTGELFF. The CDR3 DNA reads as TGTGCCAGTAGGGTACCTGTCACCGGGGAGCTGTTTTTT.

Comment on this clone: At the DNA level, this CDR3 is encoded by other sequences in the same sample as well. The V gene is TRBV27, the J gene TRBJ2-7; TRBD1 matches 10 bases. The V gene's germline CDR1 is MNHEY and CDR2 SMNVEV (reference sequence). The CDR3 is 16 amino acids. Trimming cost V 4 bases and J 5 bases; bases outside gene matches: 11. Here the CDR3 reads CASSSSEGTGVHEQYF. The DNA for the CDR3 is TGTGCCAGCAGTTCCTCCGAAGGGACAGGGGTACACGAGCAGTACTTC.

The V call is TRBV28, the J call TRBJ2-2; 9 positions agree with TRBD1. Germline lookup yields CDR1 MDHEN and CDR2 SYDVKM. The CDR3 runs 19 residues. Trimming at V came to 4 bases and at J to 3 bases, leaving 15 bases not matched to a gene. The CDR3 coding sequence is TGTGCCAGCAGTTCCAACAGGGGGCGAGGCTACATGGACACCGGGGAGCTGTTTTTT. It encodes CASSSNRGRGYMDTGELFF. Supplemented by reference TRBV28 and TRBJ2-2, the full variable domain reads DVKVTQSSRYLVKRTGEKVFLECVQDMDHENMFWYRQDPGLGLRLIYFSYDVKMKEKGDIPEGYSVSREKKERFSLILESASTNQTSMYLCASSSNRGRGYMDTGELFFGEGSRLTVL.

This clone was observed once. The rearrangement uses TRBV19 and TRBJ1-5, with D hard to call. CDR1 and CDR2 (germline): LNHDA, SQIVND (reference sequence). The germline V and J ends were trimmed by 11 bases and 0 bases, with 14 bases remaining between them. This CDR3 spans 14 amino acids. DNA of the CDR3: TGTGCCGCCACCCCCAGACATAGCAATCAGCCCCAGCATTTT. The encoded protein is CAATPRHSNQPQHF.

The chain uses TRBV18 and TRBJ1-1; possible D gene TRBD1, 5 bases. Germline V lookup: CDR1 KGHSH, CDR2 LQKENI. This CDR3 has 12 residues. V was shortened by 6 bases and J by 3 bases, with 8 bases between the two germline ends. In DNA form, the CDR3 reads TGTGCCAGCTCGGGGGTGGACACTGAAGCTTTCTTT. Amino acid sequence: CASSGVDTEAFF.

The rearrangement joins TRBV5-6 to TRBJ1-5; 7 bases map to TRBD1. J gave up 0 bases and V 4 bases, and 4 bases lay outside the gene matches. The germline V gene has CDR1 SGHDT and CDR2 YYEEEE. The CDR3 has 15 residues. The CDR3 loop is CASSQTGLSNQPQHF. DNA for the CDR3: TGTGCCAGCAGCCAGACAGGGCTTAGCAATCAGCCCCAGCATTTT.

The CDR3 bases are TGCGCCAGCAGCTTGTCGGGACAGAGAACTGAAGCTTTCTTT. As protein: CASSLSGQRTEAFF. The chain employs TRBV5-1 and TRBJ1-1; 7 nucleotides align to TRBD1. Trimming cost V 1 base and J 5 bases; bases outside gene matches: 5. The CDR3 runs 14 residues. Germline values: CDR1 SGHRS, CDR2 YFSETQ.

The V and J genes are TRBV21-1 and TRBJ1-1; the DNA was not used to check the table's D call, TRBD1. TRBV21-1 is given as a pseudogene. The CDR3 length is 16 residues. The CDR3 sequence is CASSGRTGLWSGEAFF. DNA of the CDR3: TGTGCCAGCAGCGGCCGGACAGGTTTGTGGTCGGGTGAAGCTTTCTTT.

This rearrangement joins TRBV5-1 to TRBJ1-1, with 9 bases identical to TRBD1. The CDR3 runs 15 residues. V shed 3 bases and J 3 bases; nucleotides not matched to a gene: 6. Germline V gene data show CDR1 as SGHRS and CDR2 as YFSETQ. The CDR3 spells CASSWKGQGDTEAFF. CDR3 DNA: TGCGCCAGCAGCTGGAAGGGACAGGGAGACACTGAAGCTTTCTTT.

The CDR3 region is CASSIGDRGGNGEKLFF. Written as DNA, the CDR3 is TGTGCCAGTAGTATCGGAGACAGGGGAGGAAATGGGGAAAAACTGTTTTTT. This rearrangement joins TRBV19 to TRBJ1-4; 8 bases line up with TRBD1. The CDR3 consists of 17 residues. Per the germline V gene, CDR1 is LNHDA and CDR2 is SQIVND (reference sequence). V shed 3 bases, J shed 8 bases, and the junction held 14 bases outside the gene matches. Filled out from reference TRBV19 and TRBJ1-4, the complete variable domain reads DGGITQSPKYLFRKEGQNVTLSCEQNLNHDAMYWYRQDPGQGLRLIYYSQIVNDFQKGDIAEGYSVSREKKESFPLTVTSAQKNPTAFYLCASSIGDRGGNGEKLFFGSGTQLSVL.